Shown below are 21 T cell receptor beta chains from a single sample sequenced in a study of T cell responses to AZD1222 COVID-19 vaccine (dated by TCRdb to about 2021). This specimen's time point label, interpreted: baseline before first vaccination. The protocol used for the library was the immunoSEQ multiplex PCR assay. Held by TCRdb, this immuneACCESS table contains in-frame sequences only and omits some clones. Under half of the omission traces to an unresolved V gene where checked; the cause of the rest is unknown. A total of approximately 110,000 clones appear in this sample, roughly 86% of them only once. The ten largest account for 4.4% of the sample. The starting material was peripheral blood, obtained on day 0 of AZD1222 vaccination. The receptors were gathered from an adult in good health.

The rearrangement uses TRBV7-9 and TRBJ2-5; 8 bases fit TRBD1. With 0 bases clipped from V and 1 base from J, the junction kept 1 base outside the gene matches. Germline values: CDR1 SEHNR, CDR2 FQNEAQ (reference sequence). The CDR3 is 15 amino acids. CDR3 amino acids: CASSLAQGAQETQYF. CDR3 coding DNA: TGTGCCAGCAGCTTAGCCCAGGGGGCCCAAGAGACCCAGTACTTC. Complete variable domain (other parts from reference TRBV7-9 and TRBJ2-5): DTGVSQNPRHKITKRGQNVTFRCDPISEHNRLYWYRQTLGQGPEFLTYFQNEAQLEKSRLLSDRFSAERPKGSFSTLEIQRTEQGDSAMYLCASSLAQGAQETQYFGPGTRLLVL.

J is TRBJ2-5 and V is TRBV2; D gene uncertain. Germline-derived CDR1 and CDR2 are SNHLY and FYNNEI. Trimming removed 7 bases from V and 6 bases from J, with 9 bases in between. The CDR3 loop spans 11 amino acids. The CDR3: CASNLLQTQYF. The CDR3 DNA sequence: TGTGCCAGCAACCTTCTACAGACCCAGTACTTC.

This clone has more than one count but fewer than ten. The chain links TRBV3-1 (or the pseudogene TRBV3-2) to TRBJ1-2; D is unclear. V lost 0 bases and J lost 7, with 12 bases in between. CDR1 and CDR2 from the germline V gene are LGHDT and YNNKEL (reference sequence). This CDR3 comprises 14 residues. In DNA form, the CDR3 reads TGTGCCAGCAGCCAAGATTGGAGGGTTGGTGGCTACACCTTC. Amino acid sequence: CASSQDWRVGGYTF.

The chain has TRBV19 and TRBJ1-5, with 8 bases that match TRBD1. Per germline, CDR1 LNHDA and CDR2 SQIVND (reference sequence). This CDR3 has 14 residues. V lost 3 bases and J lost 6; bases outside the gene matches: 4. CDR3 in DNA: TGTGCCAGTAGTATGGCAGGGGGCGGTCAGCCCCAGCATTTT. Residues: CASSMAGGGQPQHF.

The J gene is TRBJ2-5, the V gene TRBV7-7; 7 nucleotides align to TRBD2. The ends lost 5 bases at V and 7 bases at J; junction bases unmatched: 13. The CDR3 sequence is 15 residues long. Per the germline V gene, CDR1 is SSHAT and CDR2 is FNYEAQ (reference sequence). CDR3 coding DNA: TGTGCCAGCAGCGACTCGACTAGCCTTCTGGGGACCCAGTACTTC. Amino acid sequence: CASSDSTSLLGTQYF.

The V and J genes are TRBV19 and TRBJ2-4; D gene unclear. This CDR3 has 13 residues. The germline V gene has CDR1 LNHDA and CDR2 SQIVND (reference sequence). The V and J ends lost 2 bases and 4 bases respectively, with 6 bases between them. The CDR3 loop reads CASSISGKNIQYF. Here the CDR3 DNA reads TGTGCCAGTAGTATATCTGGAAAAAACATTCAGTACTTC.

The chain carries TRBV7-9 and TRBJ1-1; no reliable D call. The CDR3 is 13 residues long. Germline CDR1 is SEHNR and CDR2 is FQNEAQ (reference sequence). V gave up 5 bases and J gave up 1 base, with 8 bases separating them. Here the CDR3 DNA reads TGTGCCAGCAGCCCTCAAGAGAACACTGAAGCTTTCTTT. It translates to CASSPQENTEAFF.

J is TRBJ2-7 and V is TRBV4-1, with TRBD2 as a possible D gene (5 bases). The V gene's germline CDR1 is MGHRA and CDR2 YSYEKL. The CDR3 totals 13 residues. V gave up 11 bases and J gave up 0 bases, with 14 bases separating them. CDR3 amino acids: CAGLTLTSYEQYF. CDR3 coding DNA: TGCGCCGGACTGACACTGACCTCCTACGAGCAGTACTTC.

The chain is built from TRBV15 and TRBJ2-1; TRBD2 matches 7 bases. The CDR3 has 16 residues. Germline CDR1 is LNHNV and CDR2 is YYDKDF (reference sequence). Germline trimming cut 1 base from V and 4 bases from J; bases unmatched to any gene: 7. CDR3 sequence: CATSRARLAQYNEQFF. The DNA of the CDR3 is TGTGCCACCAGCAGAGCTAGACTAGCCCAGTACAATGAGCAGTTCTTC.

The J gene is TRBJ1-5, the V gene TRBV6-5; D unresolved. This CDR3 has 15 amino acids. Germline V gene data show CDR1 as MNHEY and CDR2 as SVGAGI. V was trimmed by 5 bases and J by 3 bases, leaving 14 bases between them. CDR3 region: CASSIQPSINQPQHF. CDR3 nucleotide sequence: TGTGCCAGCAGTATACAGCCGTCGATCAATCAGCCCCAGCATTTT.

This clone appeared a few times. The genes are TRBV19 and TRBJ1-5; D gene uncertain. CDR3 length equals 14 residues. Trimming removed 6 bases from V and 1 base from J, with 10 bases in between. Germline V gene lookup returns CDR1 LNHDA and CDR2 SQIVND (reference sequence). The CDR3 here is CASSTNLSNQPQHF. In nucleotides, the CDR3 is TGTGCCAGTAGCACGAATTTGAGCAATCAGCCCCAGCATTTT.

The chain combines TRBV19 with TRBJ1-5; TRBD1 might be the D (5 bases). V was pared by 3 bases and J by 6 bases, with 15 bases between. This CDR3 is built from 15 residues. CDR1 is LNHDA and CDR2 is SQIVND in the germline V gene (reference sequence). The DNA of the CDR3 is TGTGCCAGTAGTATCCCATCAGGGATCGGTCAGCCCCAGCATTTT. It encodes CASSIPSGIGQPQHF.

This clone was detected once. V and J are TRBV2 and TRBJ1-2, with D uncertain. Trimming took 4 bases from V and 8 from J, leaving 20 bases between them. From germline, CDR1 is SNHLY and CDR2 FYNNEI. The CDR3 length is 15 residues. The CDR3 spells CASSVQGRVSEGYTF. The CDR3 bases are TGTGCCAGCAGTGTACAAGGGAGGGTGAGTGAAGGCTACACCTTC.

For this clone: Distinct nucleotide sequences in the sample also encode this CDR3. CDR3 loop: CASSLRGYGYTF. The CDR3 nucleotides read TGTGCCAGCAGTTTGCGGGGGTATGGCTACACCTTC. The chain links TRBV28 to TRBJ1-2; D is perhaps TRBD1 (5 bases). Germline assignment: CDR1 MDHEN and CDR2 SYDVKM. V lost 3 bases and J 5 bases, leaving 7 bases between the germline ends. There are 12 residues in the CDR3.

The chain has TRBV6-2 or TRBV6-3 and TRBJ2-5; weak D call: TRBD1 (6 bases). Germline V gene sequence: CDR1 MNHEY, CDR2 SVGEGT. The CDR3 totals 17 residues. V gave up 1 base and J gave up 1 base, with 16 bases separating them. CDR3 nucleotide sequence: TGTGCCAGCAGTTACTTCCCAAAGGGGGTCCCCCAAGAGACCCAGTACTTC. Its protein is CASSYFPKGVPQETQYF.

The genes are TRBV29-1 and TRBJ1-2; tentative D call: TRBD1 (5 bases). Trimming took off 6 bases at V and 0 bases at J, with 14 bases between the two ends. This CDR3 has 14 amino acids. The germline V gene encodes CDR1 SQVTM and CDR2 ANQGSEA. The CDR3 region has the DNA TGCAGCGTGGGCGGGGGAGGAACTAACTATGGCTACACCTTC. This sequence encodes CSVGGGGTNYGYTF.

The rearrangement joins TRBV18 to TRBJ2-2; 13 nucleotides match TRBD2. The trim removed 6 bases at V and 0 bases at J, leaving 7 bases unmatched. Germline V gene sequence: CDR1 KGHSH, CDR2 LQKENI. The CDR3 contains 18 residues. DNA for the CDR3: TGTGCCAGCTCTCGTAGGACTAGCGGGGGAGCGAACACCGGGGAGCTGTTTTTT. Amino acid sequence: CASSRRTSGGANTGELFF.

V usage is TRBV15 and J usage is TRBJ2-1; D call uncertain. The CDR3 loop spans 13 amino acids. Germline V gene sequence: CDR1 LNHNV, CDR2 YYDKDF (reference sequence). V lost 0 bases, J lost 9 bases, and 9 bases lay in between. The CDR3 region is CATSRDLGFEQFF. The CDR3 nucleotides are TGTGCCACCAGCAGAGATCTCGGGTTTGAGCAGTTCTTC.

The rearrangement uses TRBV7-9 and TRBJ2-7; D not resolved. V gave up 4 bases and J gave up 11 bases, with 12 bases separating them. Germline assignment: CDR1 SEHNR and CDR2 FQNEAQ (reference sequence). This CDR3 is built from 11 residues. CDR3 protein: CASSSAFMEYF. The CDR3 region has the DNA TGTGCCAGCAGCTCGGCCTTTATGGAGTACTTC.

This clone showed up just once. The chain is built from TRBV12-3 or TRBV12-4 and TRBJ1-4; D is perhaps TRBD1 (5 bases). This CDR3 is built from 13 residues. V was shortened by 3 bases and J by 10 bases, with 12 bases between the two germline ends. This chain's CDR3 is CASSFAQGGKLFF. CDR3 nucleotides: TGTGCCAGCAGTTTCGCCCAGGGTGGAAAACTGTTTTTT.

This clone was counted a single time. The V call is TRBV6-4, the J call TRBJ2-3; tentative D call: TRBD2 (6 bases). Trimming shortened V by 0 bases and J by 5 bases, and 6 bases separated the two germline ends. This CDR3 comprises 13 residues. The germline V gene has CDR1 MRHNA and CDR2 SNTAGT. CDR3 in amino acids: CASSDSGGDTQYF. The CDR3 DNA reads as TGTGCCAGCAGTGACTCGGGGGGAGATACGCAGTATTTT.